The source of this T cell receptor beta chain is a study of cytotoxic CD8 clonotypes in ibrutinib-treated CLL. Sequencing sought depths of 1 in 200,000 to 1 in 1 million T cells. TCRdb's copy holds only in-frame clones and misses some; the assay was immunoSEQ multiplex PCR. The repertoire includes around 310,000 clones, about 77% of them detected once, and 5.5% to 8% sits in the top ten. The sample holds a few counts of this clone. What it binds is not known. Study-wide results and caveats: Shared public clonotypes were rare, and on treatment they either got smaller or stayed the same. Whereas clonality rose at ibrutinib response, it declined toward baseline at progression.

The CDR3 totals 13 residues. Germline CDR1 SQVTM, CDR2 ANQGSEA. Trimming removed 3 bases from V and 9 bases from J, with 17 bases in between. The chain is built from TRBV29-1 and TRBJ1-2; D is perhaps TRBD1 (5 bases). This TCR was recovered from a human donor with chronic lymphocytic leukemia. Material: PBMCs, obtained before ibrutinib treatment. CDR3 region: CSVDGGPTSRYTF. DNA of the CDR3: TGCAGCGTTGATGGGGGACCCACTTCGCGCTACACCTTC.